The 28 T cell receptor beta chains given below trace back to one sample, sequenced in a study of early T cells in non-severe SARS-CoV-2 infection. Each CDR3 protein is one row after TCRdb ran MiXCR on the 5' RACE reads. The sample carries under 35,000 distinct CDR3 sequences, 9% to 10% recorded once. The source material was whole blood. These receptors were taken from an adult who was a healthcare worker with PCR-confirmed SARS-CoV-2 infection or an uninfected control (not recorded which).

This clonotype was detected ten times or more. CDR3 loop: CASSESGVSLGFF. The CDR3 DNA reads as TGCGCCAGCAGTGAGTCGGGGGTCTCCTTGGGTTTCTTT. The gene calls are TRBV10-2 and TRBJ1-1; D may be TRBD1 (5 bases). CDR3 length: 13 amino acids. The ends were cut back, 0 bases at V and 13 bases at J, with 15 bases in the middle. From germline, CDR1 is WSHSY and CDR2 SAAADI.

This clonotype was detected only a few times. The gene calls are TRBV6-5 and TRBJ1-6; no clear D. Per germline, CDR1 MNHEY and CDR2 SVGAGI. The ends were cut back, 7 bases at V and 10 bases at J, with 5 bases in the middle. This CDR3 is 10 amino acids long. The CDR3 DNA sequence: TGTGCCAGCATTAGGTCACCCCTCCACTTT. The encoded protein is CASIRSPLHF.

This clonotype has more than one count but fewer than ten. The chain uses TRBV20-1 and TRBJ2-7; possibly TRBD1 for D (5 bases). The CDR3 is 14 residues long. Germline assignment: CDR1 DFQATT and CDR2 SNEGSKA (reference sequence). The ends were cut back, 4 bases at V and 0 bases at J, with 13 bases in the middle. CDR3 in amino acids: CSANKGPSSYEQYF. The CDR3 DNA is TGCAGTGCTAACAAGGGGCCAAGCTCCTACGAGCAGTACTTC.

This clonotype showed up many times. The CDR3 bases are TGTGCCAGCAGCCGGGACCTCTCCTACGAGCAGTACTTC. Its translation is CASSRDLSYEQYF. V and J are TRBV7-2 and TRBJ2-7; D possibly matches TRBD1 or TRBD2 (5 bases each). Trimming stripped 5 bases from V and 0 bases from J, with 8 bases between. Germline V gives CDR1 SGHTA, CDR2 FQGNSA. CDR3 length: 13 amino acids.

The sample holds many counts of this clonotype. The rearrangement uses TRBV6-6 and TRBJ1-6; D possibly corresponds to TRBD1 (6 bases). Trimming stripped 5 bases from V and 9 bases from J, with 14 bases between. This CDR3 is built from 14 residues. Germline loops: CDR1 MNHNY, CDR2 SVGAGI (reference sequence). The CDR3 sequence is CASSPQGTRSPLHF. The CDR3 DNA follows: TGTGCCAGCAGTCCCCAGGGGACCCGTTCACCCCTCCACTTT.

This clonotype was observed a few times. The CDR3 spells CASSFGRSEAFF. The DNA for the CDR3 is TGTGCCAGCAGCTTCGGCCGAAGCGAAGCTTTCTTT. The J gene is TRBJ1-1, the V gene TRBV7-9; D is unresolved. The length of the CDR3 is 12 residues. Germline V gene lookup returns CDR1 SEHNR and CDR2 FQNEAQ (reference sequence). V was shortened by 3 bases and J by 8 bases, with 10 bases between the two germline ends. Supplemented by reference TRBV7-9 and TRBJ1-1, the full variable domain reads DTGVSQNPRHKITKRGQNVTFRCDPISEHNRLYWYRQTLGQGPEFLTYFQNEAQLEKSRLLSDRFSAERPKGSFSTLEIQRTEQGDSAMYLCASSFGRSEAFFGQGTRLTVV.

This clonotype was counted ten times or more. This chain links TRBV10-2 with TRBJ1-5, with D possibly being TRBD1 (5 bases). CDR1 WSHSY and CDR2 SAAADI come from the germline V gene. V lost 3 bases and J lost 4, with 10 bases in between. This CDR3 is 14 amino acids long. The CDR3 DNA sequence: TGCGCCAGCAGTGACAGGGCCAAAAATCAGCCCCAGCATTTT. Protein sequence: CASSDRAKNQPQHF.

This chain's CDR3 is CASSKNPGGELFF. CDR3 DNA sequence: TGTGCCAGCAGTAAGAACCCTGGGGGGGAGCTGTTTTTT. V usage is TRBV6-6 and J usage is TRBJ2-2; unclear D gene. The CDR3 totals 13 residues. Trimming left V 5 bases short and J 8 bases short, with 12 bases between. The V gene's germline CDR1 is MNHNY and CDR2 SVGAGI (reference sequence).

This rearrangement joins TRBV7-3 to TRBJ2-2; weak D call: TRBD1 (6 bases). This CDR3 contains 14 residues. Germline loops: CDR1 SGHTA, CDR2 FQGTGA. V lost 6 bases and J 6 bases, leaving 14 bases between the germline ends. The CDR3 loop is CASSTGSTAGELFF. The CDR3 bases are TGTGCCAGCAGTACAGGGAGTACTGCCGGGGAGCTGTTTTTT.

This clonotype was detected only a few times. The chain joins TRBV6-6 to TRBJ2-3, with D maybe TRBD2 (6 bases). The CDR3 length is 17 residues. The germline V gene has CDR1 MNHNY and CDR2 SVGAGI (reference sequence). The V gene lost 4 bases and the J gene lost 0 bases, with 17 bases spanning the gap. The CDR3 is CASSFPGGERSTDTQYF. The CDR3 nucleotides read TGTGCCAGCAGTTTCCCCGGCGGGGAAAGGAGCACAGATACGCAGTATTTT.

In its sample, this clonotype was seen many times. Here the CDR3 DNA reads TGCAGTGCTACAACAGGGGGAACAGAGACCCAGTACTTC. This sequence encodes CSATTGGTETQYF. The chain joins TRBV20-1 to TRBJ2-5, with 8 positions matching TRBD1. CDR1 DFQATT and CDR2 SNEGSKA come from the germline V gene (reference sequence). The CDR3 extends over 13 amino acids. The ends lost 4 bases at V and 4 bases at J; junction bases unmatched: 5.

This clonotype occurred many times. The V call is TRBV19, the J call TRBJ2-1; 12 bases are shared with TRBD2. Per the germline V gene, CDR1 is LNHDA and CDR2 is SQIVND (reference sequence). The CDR3 is 18 amino acids. V shed 5 bases, J shed 0 bases, and the junction held 8 bases outside the gene matches. CDR3 region: CASSPYGLAGSSYNEQFF. The CDR3, as DNA: TGTGCCAGTAGTCCCTACGGACTAGCGGGGAGCTCCTACAATGAGCAGTTCTTC.

There are many counts of this clonotype. V usage is TRBV14 and J usage is TRBJ2-1; D is perhaps TRBD2 (7 bases). Germline CDR1 and CDR2: SGHDN and FVKESK. Trimming removed 0 bases from V and 0 bases from J, with 12 bases in between. The CDR3 is made up of 17 amino acids. Here the CDR3 DNA reads TGTGCCAGCAGCCAAGATAGGGGGGGTTTCTCCTACAATGAGCAGTTCTTC. Translated: CASSQDRGGFSYNEQFF. Full variable domain (remainder filled in from reference TRBV14 and TRBJ2-1): EAGVTQFPSHSVIEKGQTVTLRCDPISGHDNLYWYRRVMGKEIKFLLHFVKESKQDESGMPNNRFLAERTGGTYSTLKVQPAELEDSGVYFCASSQDRGGFSYNEQFFGPGTRLTVL.

This clonotype was found many times. The V and J genes are TRBV6-2 or TRBV6-3 and TRBJ1-1; 7 bases map to TRBD1. The junction had 5 bases not matched to a gene; V was cut back by 4 bases and J by 0 bases. The CDR3 is 15 residues long. Per the germline V gene, CDR1 is MNHEY and CDR2 is SVGEGT. The CDR3: CASSWGQLMNTEAFF. CDR3 coding DNA: TGTGCCAGCAGTTGGGGACAGCTGATGAACACTGAAGCTTTCTTT.

This clonotype was detected ten times or more. This sequence joins TRBV3-1 and TRBJ1-5, with unresolved D. The CDR3 length is 14 residues. Germline CDR1 reads LGHDT; CDR2 reads YNNKEL (reference sequence). V dropped 2 bases and J dropped 4 bases, with 9 bases sitting between them. The CDR3 nucleotides read TGTGCCAGCAGCCAAAAAGGCTGGAATCAGCCCCAGCATTTT. It encodes CASSQKGWNQPQHF.

In its sample, this clonotype was seen many times. The chain carries TRBV12-3 or TRBV12-4 and TRBJ2-3, with 7 positions matching TRBD1. The CDR3 is 16 amino acids. V was clipped by 4 bases and J by 0 bases; unmatched bases: 7. The CDR3 DNA reads as TGTGCCAGCAGTTACCCGGGACAGATAAGCACAGATACGCAGTATTTT. Amino acids: CASSYPGQISTDTQYF.

This chain uses TRBV20-1 with TRBJ2-3; D ambiguous. V was clipped by 0 bases and J by 8 bases, with 9 bases between them. The CDR3 is 12 amino acids. CDR1 DFQATT and CDR2 SNEGSKA come from the germline V gene (reference sequence). The DNA of the CDR3 is TGCAGTGCTAGAGATCAACCGGGTACGCAGTATTTT. This encodes CSARDQPGTQYF.

This clonotype was observed many times. J is TRBJ1-2 and V is TRBV19; 9 bases match TRBD1. J was trimmed by 2 bases and V by 3 bases; bases with no gene match: 4. The germline CDR1 and CDR2 sequences are LNHDA and SQIVND (reference sequence). This CDR3 has 15 amino acids. The CDR3 reads CASSIAGTGNYGYTF. The CDR3 nucleotides read TGTGCCAGTAGTATTGCCGGGACAGGGAACTATGGCTACACCTTC.

This clonotype is a singleton in its sample. The J gene is TRBJ1-2, the V gene TRBV7-3; D is unresolved. The CDR3 contains 15 residues. V gave up 5 bases and J gave up 2 bases, with 15 bases separating them. Germline CDR1 and CDR2: SGHTA and FQGTGA. The CDR3 protein is CASSPGRAVNYGYTF. CDR3 DNA: TGTGCCAGCAGCCCCGGCAGAGCAGTGAACTATGGCTACACCTTC.

This clonotype was detected ten times or more. The J gene is TRBJ2-1, the V gene TRBV6-2 or TRBV6-3; 9 bases agree with TRBD2. The trim removed 0 bases at V and 5 bases at J, leaving 5 bases unmatched. Germline CDR1 reads MNHEY; CDR2 reads SVGEGT. This CDR3 is 16 amino acids long. CDR3 DNA sequence: TGTGCCAGCAGTTACTCTAGCGGGGGAACCAACAATGAGCAGTTCTTC. Encoded protein: CASSYSSGGTNNEQFF.

The gene calls are TRBV7-8 and TRBJ1-6, with a tentative D call TRBD1 (6 bases). V was clipped by 5 bases and J by 8 bases, with 19 bases between them. The germline V gene encodes CDR1 SGHVS and CDR2 FQNEAQ. The CDR3 covers 16 residues. The CDR3, as DNA: TGTGCCAGCAGCGCAATCTCGGGGGCTACGGATTCACCCCTCCACTTT. This translates into CASSAISGATDSPLHF. Supplemented by reference TRBV7-8 and TRBJ1-6, the full variable domain reads GAGVSQSPRYKVAKRGQDVALRCDPISGHVSLFWYQQALGQGPEFLTYFQNEAQLDKSGLPSDRFFAERPEGSVSTLKIQRTQQEDSAVYLCASSAISGATDSPLHFGNGTRLTVT.

A few counts support this clonotype. The chain employs TRBV9 and TRBJ2-3; 7 bases fit TRBD2. Germline V gives CDR1 SGDLS, CDR2 YYNGEE. J lost 7 bases, V lost 3 bases, and 5 bases had no gene match. The CDR3 covers 13 residues. CDR3 protein: CASSEGGGYTQYF. The DNA of the CDR3 is TGTGCCAGCAGCGAGGGCGGGGGATATACGCAGTATTTT.

Relative to its sample, this clonotype is medium-sized. The chain combines TRBV7-2 with TRBJ2-3, with no clear D. V lost 3 bases and J lost 0, with 7 bases in between. Germline V CDR1 and CDR2: SGHTA, FQGNSA. This CDR3 contains 14 residues. The CDR3 loop is CASSFARSTDTQYF. CDR3 bases: TGTGCCAGCAGCTTCGCCCGAAGCACAGATACGCAGTATTTT.

This clonotype came up many times. The V call is TRBV20-1, the J call TRBJ2-7; D is possibly TRBD1 (7 bases). This CDR3 spans 15 amino acids. Germline CDR1 DFQATT, CDR2 SNEGSKA (reference sequence). Trimming took 0 bases from V and 0 from J, leaving 12 bases between them. CDR3 in amino acids: CSARDAGTDSYEQYF. The CDR3 DNA sequence: TGCAGTGCTAGAGATGCGGGGACAGACTCCTACGAGCAGTACTTC.

This clonotype is deemed medium-sized. The V gene is TRBV6-5, the J gene TRBJ1-1; D uncertain. The CDR3 covers 12 residues. Germline V gene lookup returns CDR1 MNHEY and CDR2 SVGAGI. Trimming shortened V by 0 bases and J by 4 bases, and 3 bases separated the two germline ends. The CDR3 is CASSYSSTEAFF. The CDR3 nucleotides are TGTGCCAGCAGTTACTCATCCACTGAAGCTTTCTTT.

Ten or more counts support this clonotype. V gene TRBV28 combines with J gene TRBJ1-5, with 8 bases identical to TRBD1. This CDR3 spans 14 amino acids. After removal of 2 bases from V and 6 bases from J, the junction contained 3 bases not matched to a gene. The germline V gene has CDR1 MDHEN and CDR2 SYDVKM. The CDR3 sequence is CASSLRTGFQPQHF. CDR3 DNA: TGTGCCAGCAGTTTAAGGACAGGGTTTCAGCCCCAGCATTTT.

The chain has TRBV27 and TRBJ2-3; TRBD2 aligns across 9 bases. The CDR3 is made up of 16 amino acids. Germline CDR1 reads MNHEY; CDR2 reads SMNVEV (reference sequence). Trimming cost V 3 bases and J 2 bases; bases outside gene matches: 6. As DNA, the CDR3 is TGTGCCAGCAGTTTCGGGCTAGCGGGGCACACAGATACGCAGTATTTT. It encodes CASSFGLAGHTDTQYF.

The rearrangement uses TRBV6-5 and TRBJ2-7; D is perhaps TRBD1 (5 bases). This CDR3 is 13 amino acids long. Trimming cost V 2 bases and J 9 bases, with 14 bases left between them. In germline, CDR1 is MNHEY, CDR2 SVGAGI. The DNA for the CDR3 is TGTGCCAGCAGTTACGGGCAGGGTTCAAGGCAGTACTTC. Amino acid sequence: CASSYGQGSRQYF.